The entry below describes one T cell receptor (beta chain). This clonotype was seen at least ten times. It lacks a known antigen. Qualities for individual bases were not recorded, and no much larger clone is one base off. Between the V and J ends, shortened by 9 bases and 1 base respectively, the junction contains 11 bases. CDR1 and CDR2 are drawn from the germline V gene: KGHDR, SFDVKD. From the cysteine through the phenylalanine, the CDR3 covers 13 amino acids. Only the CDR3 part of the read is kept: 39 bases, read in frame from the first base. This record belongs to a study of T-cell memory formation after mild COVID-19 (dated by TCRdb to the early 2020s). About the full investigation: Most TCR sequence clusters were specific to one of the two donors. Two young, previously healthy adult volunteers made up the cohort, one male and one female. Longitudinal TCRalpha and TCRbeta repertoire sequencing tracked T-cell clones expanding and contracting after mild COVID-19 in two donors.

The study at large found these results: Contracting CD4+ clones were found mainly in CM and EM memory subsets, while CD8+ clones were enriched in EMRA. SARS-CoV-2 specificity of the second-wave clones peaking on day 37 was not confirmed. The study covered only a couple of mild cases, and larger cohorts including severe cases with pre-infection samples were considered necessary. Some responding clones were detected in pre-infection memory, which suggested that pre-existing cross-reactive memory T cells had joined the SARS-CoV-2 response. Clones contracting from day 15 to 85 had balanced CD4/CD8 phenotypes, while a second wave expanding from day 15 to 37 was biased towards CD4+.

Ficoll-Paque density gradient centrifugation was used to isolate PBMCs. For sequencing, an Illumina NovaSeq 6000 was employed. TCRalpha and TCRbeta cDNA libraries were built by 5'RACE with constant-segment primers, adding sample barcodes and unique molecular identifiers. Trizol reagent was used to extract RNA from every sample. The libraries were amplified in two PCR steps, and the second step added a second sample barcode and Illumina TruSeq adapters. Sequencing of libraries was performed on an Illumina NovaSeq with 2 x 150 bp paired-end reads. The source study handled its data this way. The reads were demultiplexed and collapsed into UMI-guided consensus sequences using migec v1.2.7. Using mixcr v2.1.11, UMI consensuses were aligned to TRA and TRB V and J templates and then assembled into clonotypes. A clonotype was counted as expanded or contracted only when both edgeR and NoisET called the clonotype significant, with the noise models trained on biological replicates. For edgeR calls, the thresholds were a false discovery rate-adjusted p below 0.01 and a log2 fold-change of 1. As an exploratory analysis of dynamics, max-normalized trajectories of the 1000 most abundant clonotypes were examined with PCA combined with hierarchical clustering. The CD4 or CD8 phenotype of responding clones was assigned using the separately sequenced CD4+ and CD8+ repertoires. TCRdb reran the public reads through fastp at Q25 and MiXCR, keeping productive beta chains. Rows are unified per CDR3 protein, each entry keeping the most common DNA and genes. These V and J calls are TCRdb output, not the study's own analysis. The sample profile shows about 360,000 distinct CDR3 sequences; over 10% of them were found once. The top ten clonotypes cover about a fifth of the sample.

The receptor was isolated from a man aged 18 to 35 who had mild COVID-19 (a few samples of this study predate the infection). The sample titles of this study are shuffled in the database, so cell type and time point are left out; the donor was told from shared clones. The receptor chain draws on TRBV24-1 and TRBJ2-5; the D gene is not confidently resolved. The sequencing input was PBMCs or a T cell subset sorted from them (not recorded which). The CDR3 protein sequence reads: CATAESGQETQYF. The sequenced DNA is TGTGCCACCGCAGAGTCAGGCCAAGAGACCCAGTACTTC.